This section outlines one T cell receptor (beta chain) sequence together with its context. What it recognizes is unknown. The sample belongs to a study of PD-1 blockade in mismatch repair-deficient tumors. Study information: Patients had 12 mismatch repair-deficient cancer types, all previously treated and progressing.

Generated by immunoSEQ multiplex PCR, the TCRdb table keeps only in-frame clones and is missing some. The sample has some 110,000 clones, over 60% seen once; the top ten hold less than 5.5%. Study-wide results and limits: Tumor-resident clones, often absent from pretreatment blood, expanded after pembrolizumab and then contracted.

Germline-derived CDR1 and CDR2 are MNHEY and SVGAGI. Trimming cost V 4 bases and J 7 bases, with 14 bases left between them. This CDR3 region has 13 residues. Mismatch repair deficiency was confirmed in all patients, by PCR or immunohistochemistry. The chain employs TRBV6-5 and TRBJ2-7, with a possible D match to TRBD2 (6 bases). Sequenced material: peripheral blood, taken 60 weeks after starting pembrolizumab. This TCR was recovered from an adult with mismatch repair-deficient cancer. The CDR3 DNA sequence: TGTGCCAGCAGTTCGACCGGGACTGTTGAGCAGTACTTC. Translation gives CASSSTGTVEQYF.